The clone carrying this TCR beta chain showed up many times. Its antigen is not known. This sample is drawn from a study of T cells after yellow fever vaccination. Overall study results and limits: After the booster, 96% of CD4 and more than 75% of CD8 primary-response clones were re-detected. Across the CD4 and CD8 compartments, a small share of clonotypes was present in both.

TCRdb re-analysed the 5' RACE reads in MiXCR, keeping a single row per CDR3 protein. The repertoire holds about 230,000 distinct CDR3 sequences, with about 7% as singletons. The origin of this receptor is a young man who received the YFV17D yellow fever vaccine. The source was CD4+ T cells sorted from PBMCs, collected on the day of the yellow fever booster vaccination.

The CDR3: CASSSGTVQETQYF. CDR3 sequence (DNA): TGTGCCAGCAGCTCCGGGACTGTTCAAGAGACCCAGTACTTC. The chain employs TRBV7-8 and TRBJ2-5; the D gene is possibly TRBD2 (6 bases). Per the germline V gene, CDR1 is SGHVS and CDR2 is FQNEAQ. The length of the CDR3 is 14 residues. Trimming took off 4 bases at V and 2 bases at J, with 11 bases between the two ends.